The present TCR beta chain was sequenced within a study of blood T cells in healthy people across ages. Looking at the study overall: Template switching recovered approximately one barcoded beta molecule for every two T cells.

A J-beta primer mix and a sample-barcoded 5' primer were used in a second PCR of roughly 6 to 12 cycles. MiXCR was run by TCRdb on the 5' RACE reads, yielding one entry per CDR3 protein. This sample has around 690,000 distinct CDR3 sequences, with 58% found just once. Study outcomes and limitations: Per million T cells, TCR beta diversity dropped about linearly as age rose.

On this clonotype itself: Its matching antigen is unknown.

CDR3 size: 14 residues. With 5 bases clipped from V and 7 bases from J, the junction kept 9 bases outside the gene matches. Germline lookup yields CDR1 DFQATT and CDR2 SNEGSKA (reference sequence). The chain has TRBV20-1 and TRBJ2-2, with TRBD2 identical over 8 bases. Sequencing used blood. This receptor was obtained from a man aged 55 to 70 in good health. The DNA for the CDR3 is TGCAGTGCTTTAGCGGGACTAGGGGTCGGGGAGCTGTTTTTT. Its translation: CSALAGLGVGELFF.